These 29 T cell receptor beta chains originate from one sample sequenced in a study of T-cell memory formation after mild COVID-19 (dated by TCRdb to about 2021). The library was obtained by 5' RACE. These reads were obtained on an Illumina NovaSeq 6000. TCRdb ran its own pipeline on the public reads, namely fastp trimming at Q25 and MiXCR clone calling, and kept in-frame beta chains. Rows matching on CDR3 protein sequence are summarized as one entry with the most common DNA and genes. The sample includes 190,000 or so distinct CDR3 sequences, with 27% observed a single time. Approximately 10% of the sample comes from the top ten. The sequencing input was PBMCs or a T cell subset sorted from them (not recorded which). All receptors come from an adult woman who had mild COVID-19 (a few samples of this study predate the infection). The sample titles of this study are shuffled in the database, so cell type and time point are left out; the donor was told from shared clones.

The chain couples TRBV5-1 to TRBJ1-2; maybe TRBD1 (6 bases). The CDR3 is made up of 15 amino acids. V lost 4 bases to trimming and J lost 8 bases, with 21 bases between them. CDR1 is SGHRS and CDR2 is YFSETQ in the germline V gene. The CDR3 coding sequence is TGCGCCAGCAGCCCACGGACAGCCTCTGGGGACGGCTACACCTTC. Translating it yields CASSPRTASGDGYTF.

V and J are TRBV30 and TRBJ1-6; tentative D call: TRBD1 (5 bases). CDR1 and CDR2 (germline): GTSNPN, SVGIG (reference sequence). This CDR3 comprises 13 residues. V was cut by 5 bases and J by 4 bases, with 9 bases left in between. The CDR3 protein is CAWGRQYNSPLHF. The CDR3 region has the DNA TGTGCCTGGGGAAGACAGTATAATTCACCCCTCCACTTT.

In DNA, the CDR3 is TGTGCCAGCAGCTCCTCCAGCAGCGAACAGTACTTC. Residues: CASSSSSSEQYF. V gene TRBV27 combines with J gene TRBJ2-7; D call uncertain. The CDR3 extends over 12 amino acids. The V gene lost 6 bases and the J gene lost 10 bases, with 16 bases spanning the gap. Germline V CDR1 and CDR2: MNHEY, SMNVEV (reference sequence).

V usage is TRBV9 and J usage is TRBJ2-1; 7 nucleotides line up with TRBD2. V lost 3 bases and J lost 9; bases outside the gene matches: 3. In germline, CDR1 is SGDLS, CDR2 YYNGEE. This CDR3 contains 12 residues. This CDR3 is CASSDTSVEQFF. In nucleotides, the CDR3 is TGTGCCAGCAGCGATACTAGCGTTGAGCAGTTCTTC.

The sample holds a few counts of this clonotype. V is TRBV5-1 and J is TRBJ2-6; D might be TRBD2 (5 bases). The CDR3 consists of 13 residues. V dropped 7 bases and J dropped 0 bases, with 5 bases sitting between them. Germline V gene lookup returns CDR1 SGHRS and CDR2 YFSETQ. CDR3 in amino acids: CASRDSGANVLTF. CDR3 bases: TGCGCCAGCCGGGACTCTGGGGCCAACGTCCTGACTTTC.

Here the CDR3 DNA reads TGTGCCAGCAGTTCCACCCCCCCAGGACAGGGAGGTTTCGTTACGGGGGAGCTGTTTTTT. It translates to CASSSTPPGQGGFVTGELFF. The V gene is TRBV6-5, the J gene TRBJ2-2, with TRBD1 identical over 8 bases. V was clipped by 4 bases and J by 8 bases; unmatched bases: 24. The germline gives CDR1 MNHEY, CDR2 SVGAGI. CDR3 length: 20 amino acids.

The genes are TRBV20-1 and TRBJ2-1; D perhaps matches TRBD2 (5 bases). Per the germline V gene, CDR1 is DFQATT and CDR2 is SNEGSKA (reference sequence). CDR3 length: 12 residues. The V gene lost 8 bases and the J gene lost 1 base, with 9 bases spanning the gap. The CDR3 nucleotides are TGCAGTCCGGGGTCTTCCTACAATGAGCAGTTCTTC. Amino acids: CSPGSSYNEQFF.

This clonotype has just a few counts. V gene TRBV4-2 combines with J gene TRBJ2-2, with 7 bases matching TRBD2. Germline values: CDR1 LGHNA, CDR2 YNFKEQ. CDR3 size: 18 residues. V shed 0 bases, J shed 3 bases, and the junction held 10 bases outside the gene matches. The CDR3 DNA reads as TGTGCCAGCAGCCAAGATCAGGGAGGCGGGGGAGACACCGGGGAGCTGTTTTTT. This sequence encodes CASSQDQGGGGDTGELFF.

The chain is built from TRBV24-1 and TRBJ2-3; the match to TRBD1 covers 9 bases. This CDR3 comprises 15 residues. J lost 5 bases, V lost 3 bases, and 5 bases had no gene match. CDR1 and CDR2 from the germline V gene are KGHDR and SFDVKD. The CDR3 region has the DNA TGTGCCACCAGTGATCCGGGACAGGGAAGAGATACGCAGTATTTT. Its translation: CATSDPGQGRDTQYF.

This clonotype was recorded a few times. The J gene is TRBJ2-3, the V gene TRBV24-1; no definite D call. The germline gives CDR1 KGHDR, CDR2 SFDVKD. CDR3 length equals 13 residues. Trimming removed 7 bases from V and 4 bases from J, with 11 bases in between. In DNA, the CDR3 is TGTGCCACCAGCGTCGGTTTGGCAGATACGCAGTATTTT. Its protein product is CATSVGLADTQYF.

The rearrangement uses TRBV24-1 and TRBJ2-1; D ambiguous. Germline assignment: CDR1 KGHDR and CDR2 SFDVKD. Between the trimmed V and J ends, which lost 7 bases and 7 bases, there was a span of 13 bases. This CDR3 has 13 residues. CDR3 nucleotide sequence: TGTGCCACCAGGGCAGGCCTCGGGAATGAGCAGTTCTTC. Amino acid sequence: CATRAGLGNEQFF.

Here the CDR3 reads CSAPSYNEQFF. DNA for the CDR3: TGCAGTGCCCCATCCTACAATGAGCAGTTCTTC. The V and J genes are TRBV20-1 and TRBJ2-1, with D unclear. With 6 bases removed from V and 1 base from J, the gap between germline ends came to 4 bases. The CDR3 covers 11 residues. Looked up from germline, CDR1 is DFQATT and CDR2 is SNEGSKA (reference sequence).

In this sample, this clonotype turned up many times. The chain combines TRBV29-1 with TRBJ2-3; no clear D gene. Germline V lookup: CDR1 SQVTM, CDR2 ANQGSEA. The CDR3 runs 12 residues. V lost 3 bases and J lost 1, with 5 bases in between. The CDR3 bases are TGCAGCGTTGACACAGGCACAGATACGCAGTATTTT. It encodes CSVDTGTDTQYF.

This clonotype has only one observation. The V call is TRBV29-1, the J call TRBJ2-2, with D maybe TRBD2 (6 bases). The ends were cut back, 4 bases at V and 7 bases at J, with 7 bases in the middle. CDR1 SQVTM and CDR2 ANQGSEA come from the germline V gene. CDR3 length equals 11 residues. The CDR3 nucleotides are TGCAGCGTTGGGGGGGACGGGGAGCTGTTTTTT. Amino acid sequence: CSVGGDGELFF.

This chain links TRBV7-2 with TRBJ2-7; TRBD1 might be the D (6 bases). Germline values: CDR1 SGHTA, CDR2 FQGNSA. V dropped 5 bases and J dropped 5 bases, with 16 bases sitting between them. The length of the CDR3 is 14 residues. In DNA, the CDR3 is TGTGCCAGCAGCCAAATAACAGGGCACAACGAGCAGTACTTC. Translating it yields CASSQITGHNEQYF.

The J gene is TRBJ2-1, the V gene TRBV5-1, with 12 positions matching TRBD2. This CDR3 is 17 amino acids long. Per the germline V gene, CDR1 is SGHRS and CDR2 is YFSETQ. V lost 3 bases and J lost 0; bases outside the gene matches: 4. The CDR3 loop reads CASSWGLAGISYNEQFF. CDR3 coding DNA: TGCGCCAGCAGCTGGGGACTAGCGGGTATCTCCTACAATGAGCAGTTCTTC.

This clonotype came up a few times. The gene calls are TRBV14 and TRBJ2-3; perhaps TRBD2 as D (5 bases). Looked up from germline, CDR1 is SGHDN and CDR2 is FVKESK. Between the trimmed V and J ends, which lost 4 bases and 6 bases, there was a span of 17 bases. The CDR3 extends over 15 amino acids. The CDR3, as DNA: TGTGCCAGCAGCCCTTTCGCCGGGATGGGGGATACGCAGTATTTT. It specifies CASSPFAGMGDTQYF.

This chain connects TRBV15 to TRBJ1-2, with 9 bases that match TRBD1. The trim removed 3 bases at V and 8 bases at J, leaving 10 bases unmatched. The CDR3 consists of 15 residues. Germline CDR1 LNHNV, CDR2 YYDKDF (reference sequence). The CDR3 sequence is CATSSLLTGGLGYTF. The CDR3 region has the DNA TGTGCCACCAGCAGCCTCCTGACAGGGGGTTTAGGCTACACCTTC.

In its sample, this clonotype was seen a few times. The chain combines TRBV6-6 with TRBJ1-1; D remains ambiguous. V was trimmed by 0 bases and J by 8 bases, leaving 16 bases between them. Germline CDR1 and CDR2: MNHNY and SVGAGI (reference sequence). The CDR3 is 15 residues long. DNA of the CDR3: TGTGCCAGCAGTTACTCGAGGAGGGAACCACCCGAAGCTTTCTTT. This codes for CASSYSRREPPEAFF.

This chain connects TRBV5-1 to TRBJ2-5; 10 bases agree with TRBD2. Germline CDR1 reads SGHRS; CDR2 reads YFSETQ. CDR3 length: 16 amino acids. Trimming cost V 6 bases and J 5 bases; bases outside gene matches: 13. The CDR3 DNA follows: TGCGCCAGCAAAGTAGGGCCTAGCGGGAGTACGGAGACCCAGTACTTC. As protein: CASKVGPSGSTETQYF. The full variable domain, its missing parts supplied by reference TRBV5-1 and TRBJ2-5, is KAGVTQTPRYLIKTRGQQVTLSCSPISGHRSVSWYQQTPGQGLQFLFEYFSETQRNKGNFPGRFSGRQFSNSRSEMNVSTLELGDSALYLCASKVGPSGSTETQYFGPGTRLLVL.

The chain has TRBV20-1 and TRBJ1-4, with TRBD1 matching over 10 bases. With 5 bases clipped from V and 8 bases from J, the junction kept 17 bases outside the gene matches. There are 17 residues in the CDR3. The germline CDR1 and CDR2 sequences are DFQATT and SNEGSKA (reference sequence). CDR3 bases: TGCAGTGCTCACACGGACAGGGGGATAGAGCGGCCGGAAAAACTGTTTTTT. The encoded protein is CSAHTDRGIERPEKLFF.

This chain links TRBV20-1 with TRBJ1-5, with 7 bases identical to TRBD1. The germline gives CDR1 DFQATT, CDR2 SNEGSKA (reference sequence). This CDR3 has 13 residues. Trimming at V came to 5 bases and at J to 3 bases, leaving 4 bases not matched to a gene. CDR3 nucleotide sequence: TGCAGTGCTTCCGGGACAGACAATCAGCCCCAGCATTTT. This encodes CSASGTDNQPQHF.

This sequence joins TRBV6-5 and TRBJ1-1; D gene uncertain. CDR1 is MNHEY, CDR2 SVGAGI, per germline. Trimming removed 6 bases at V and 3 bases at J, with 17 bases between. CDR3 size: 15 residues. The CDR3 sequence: CASSPAQHVDTEAFF. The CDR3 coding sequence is TGTGCCAGCAGCCCCGCCCAACATGTGGACACTGAAGCTTTCTTT.

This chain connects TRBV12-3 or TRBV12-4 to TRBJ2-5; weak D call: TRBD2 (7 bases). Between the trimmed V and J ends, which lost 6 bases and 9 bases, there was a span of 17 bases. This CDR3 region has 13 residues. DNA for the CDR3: TGTGCCAGCAGGGTAGGCGGGGGCGGGGCCCAGTACTTC. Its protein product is CASRVGGGGAQYF.

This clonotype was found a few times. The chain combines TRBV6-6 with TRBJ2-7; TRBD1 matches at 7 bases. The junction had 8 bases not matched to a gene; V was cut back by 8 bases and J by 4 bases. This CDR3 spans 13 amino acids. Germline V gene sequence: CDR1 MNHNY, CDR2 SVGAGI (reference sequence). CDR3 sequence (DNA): TGTGCCAGCGCGTTAGGGACAGAATACGAGCAGTACTTC. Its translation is CASALGTEYEQYF.

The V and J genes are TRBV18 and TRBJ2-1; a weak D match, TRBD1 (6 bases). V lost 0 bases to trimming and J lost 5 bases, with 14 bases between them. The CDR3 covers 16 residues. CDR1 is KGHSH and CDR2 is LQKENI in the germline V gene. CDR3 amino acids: CASSPPQAGDHNEQFF. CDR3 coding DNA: TGTGCCAGCTCACCACCCCAGGCAGGGGACCACAATGAGCAGTTCTTC.

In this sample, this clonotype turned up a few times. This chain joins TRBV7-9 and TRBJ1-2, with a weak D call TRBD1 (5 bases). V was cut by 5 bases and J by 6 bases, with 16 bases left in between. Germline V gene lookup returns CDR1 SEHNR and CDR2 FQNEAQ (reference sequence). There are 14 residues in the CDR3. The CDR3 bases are TGTGCCAGCAGCCGAACCGGGACTGTAAATGGCTACACCTTC. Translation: CASSRTGTVNGYTF. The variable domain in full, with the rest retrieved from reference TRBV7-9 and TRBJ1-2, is DTGVSQNPRHKITKRGQNVTFRCDPISEHNRLYWYRQTLGQGPEFLTYFQNEAQLEKSRLLSDRFSAERPKGSFSTLEIQRTEQGDSAMYLCASSRTGTVNGYTFGSGTRLTVV.

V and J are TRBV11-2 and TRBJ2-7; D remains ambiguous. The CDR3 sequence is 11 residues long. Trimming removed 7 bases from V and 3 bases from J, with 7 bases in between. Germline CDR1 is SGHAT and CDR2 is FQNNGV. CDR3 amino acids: CASMQGYEQYF. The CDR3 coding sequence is TGTGCCAGCATGCAAGGCTACGAGCAGTACTTC.

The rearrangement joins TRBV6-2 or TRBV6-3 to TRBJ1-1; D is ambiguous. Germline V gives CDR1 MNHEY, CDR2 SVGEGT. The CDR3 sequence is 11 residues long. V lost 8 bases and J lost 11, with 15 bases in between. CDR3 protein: CASGRIPIAFF. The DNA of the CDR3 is TGTGCCAGCGGTAGGATCCCGATTGCTTTCTTT.